This T cell receptor (beta chain) stems from a study of PD-1 blockade in classical Hodgkin lymphoma. All patients experienced relapse after autologous stem cell transplantation, and brentuximab vedotin exposure was variable. TCRdb's copy holds only in-frame clones and misses some; the assay was immunoSEQ multiplex PCR. In the table there are under 25,000 clones, 70% to 85% of which are singletons. Trimming took off 1 base at V and 5 bases at J, with 7 bases between the two ends. Germline V gives CDR1 SGHVS, CDR2 FNYEAQ. The CDR3 covers 13 residues. The V gene is TRBV7-6, the J gene TRBJ2-3, with D tentatively TRBD2 (6 bases). The sequencing here drew on peripheral blood mononuclear cells (PBMCs), taken at baseline. The TCR comes from a human donor with classical Hodgkin lymphoma. CDR3 protein: CASSLVGRDTQYF. In nucleotides, the CDR3 is TGTGCCAGCAGCTTAGTCGGGAGAGATACGCAGTATTTT.